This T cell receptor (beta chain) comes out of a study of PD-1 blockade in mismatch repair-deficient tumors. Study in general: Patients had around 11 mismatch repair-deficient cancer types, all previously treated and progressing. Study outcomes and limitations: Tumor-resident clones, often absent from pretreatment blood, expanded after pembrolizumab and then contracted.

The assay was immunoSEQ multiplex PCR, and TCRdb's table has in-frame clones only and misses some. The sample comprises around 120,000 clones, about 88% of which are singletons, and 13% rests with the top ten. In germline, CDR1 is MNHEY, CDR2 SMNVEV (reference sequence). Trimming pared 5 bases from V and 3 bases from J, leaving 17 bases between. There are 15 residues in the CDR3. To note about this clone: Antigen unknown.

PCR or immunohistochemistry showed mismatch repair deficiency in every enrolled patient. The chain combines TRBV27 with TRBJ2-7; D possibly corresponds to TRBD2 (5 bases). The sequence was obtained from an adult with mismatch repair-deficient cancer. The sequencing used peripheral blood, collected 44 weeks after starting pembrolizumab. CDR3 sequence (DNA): TGTGCCAGCAGTCACCCCCGGGCGGGCCTCTACGAGCAGTACTTC. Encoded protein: CASSHPRAGLYEQYF.